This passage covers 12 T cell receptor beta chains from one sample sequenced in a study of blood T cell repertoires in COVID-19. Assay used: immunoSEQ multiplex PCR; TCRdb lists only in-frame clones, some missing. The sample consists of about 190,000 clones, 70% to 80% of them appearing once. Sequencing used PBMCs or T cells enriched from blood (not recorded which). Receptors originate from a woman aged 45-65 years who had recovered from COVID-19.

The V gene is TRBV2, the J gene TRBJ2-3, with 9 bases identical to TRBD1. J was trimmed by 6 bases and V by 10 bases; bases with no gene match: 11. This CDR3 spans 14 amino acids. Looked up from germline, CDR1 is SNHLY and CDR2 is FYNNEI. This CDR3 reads CAKEDRGNFDTQYF. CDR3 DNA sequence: TGTGCCAAAGAGGACAGGGGAAATTTTGATACGCAGTATTTT.

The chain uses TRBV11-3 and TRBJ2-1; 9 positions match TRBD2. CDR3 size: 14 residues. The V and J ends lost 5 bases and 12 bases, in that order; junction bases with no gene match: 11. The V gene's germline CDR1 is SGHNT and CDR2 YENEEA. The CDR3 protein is CASSRDRGTSRQFF. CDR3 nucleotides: TGTGCCAGCAGCCGCGACCGGGGGACTAGCAGGCAGTTCTTC.

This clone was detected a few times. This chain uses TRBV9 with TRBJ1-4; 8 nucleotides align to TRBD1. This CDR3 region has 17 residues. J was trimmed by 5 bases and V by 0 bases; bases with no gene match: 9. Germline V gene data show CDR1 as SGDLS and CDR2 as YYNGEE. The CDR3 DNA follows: TGTGCCAGCAGCGTAGGTCCGGGACAGGCGCTAAATGAAAAACTGTTTTTT. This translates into CASSVGPGQALNEKLFF.

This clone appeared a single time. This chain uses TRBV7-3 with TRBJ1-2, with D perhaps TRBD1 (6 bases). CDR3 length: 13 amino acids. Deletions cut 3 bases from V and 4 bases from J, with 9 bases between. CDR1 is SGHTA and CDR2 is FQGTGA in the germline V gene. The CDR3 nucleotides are TGTGCCAGCAGCTTTCAGGGGTCCTATGGCTACACCTTC. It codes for CASSFQGSYGYTF.

Here the CDR3 reads CATSKDTGSQGYTF. As DNA, the CDR3 is TGTGCCACCAGCAAAGATACAGGGAGTCAGGGCTACACCTTC. The V and J genes are TRBV15 and TRBJ1-2; TRBD1 is a possible D gene (6 bases). Germline V lookup: CDR1 LNHNV, CDR2 YYDKDF (reference sequence). This CDR3 has 14 amino acids. V lost 4 bases, J lost 8 bases, and 17 bases lay in between.

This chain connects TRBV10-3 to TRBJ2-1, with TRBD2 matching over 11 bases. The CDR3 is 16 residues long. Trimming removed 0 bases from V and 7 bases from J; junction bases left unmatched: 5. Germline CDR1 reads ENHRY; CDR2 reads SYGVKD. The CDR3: CAISESGLAGGNEQFF. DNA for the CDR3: TGTGCCATCAGTGAGTCAGGTCTAGCGGGAGGAAATGAGCAGTTCTTC.

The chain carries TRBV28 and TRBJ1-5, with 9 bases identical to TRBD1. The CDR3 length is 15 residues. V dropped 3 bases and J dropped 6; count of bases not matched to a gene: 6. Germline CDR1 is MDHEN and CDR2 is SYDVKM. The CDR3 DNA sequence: TGTGCCAGCAGTTTTTCGGGACAGGGCGCTCAGCCCCAGCATTTT. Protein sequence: CASSFSGQGAQPQHF.

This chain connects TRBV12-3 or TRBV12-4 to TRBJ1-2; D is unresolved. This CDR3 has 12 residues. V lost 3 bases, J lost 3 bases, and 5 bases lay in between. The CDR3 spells CASSFRDYGYTF. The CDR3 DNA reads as TGTGCCAGCAGTTTCCGGGACTATGGCTACACCTTC.

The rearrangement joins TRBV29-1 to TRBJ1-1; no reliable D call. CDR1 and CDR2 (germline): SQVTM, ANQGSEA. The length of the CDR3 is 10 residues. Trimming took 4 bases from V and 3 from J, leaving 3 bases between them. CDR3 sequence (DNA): TGCAGCGTTGGAGACACTGAAGCTTTCTTT. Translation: CSVGDTEAFF. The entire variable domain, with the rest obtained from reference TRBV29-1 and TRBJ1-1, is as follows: SAVISQKPSRDICQRGTSLTIQCQVDSQVTMMFWYRQQPGQSLTLIATANQGSEATYESGFVIDKFPISRPNLTFSTLTVSNMSPEDSSIYLCSVGDTEAFFGQGTRLTVV.

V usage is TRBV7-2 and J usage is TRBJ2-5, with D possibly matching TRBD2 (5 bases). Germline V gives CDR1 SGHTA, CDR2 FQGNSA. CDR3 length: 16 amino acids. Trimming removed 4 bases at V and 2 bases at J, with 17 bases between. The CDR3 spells CASSYSGGGSQETQYF. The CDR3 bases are TGTGCCAGCAGCTATAGTGGAGGCGGGTCACAAGAGACCCAGTACTTC.

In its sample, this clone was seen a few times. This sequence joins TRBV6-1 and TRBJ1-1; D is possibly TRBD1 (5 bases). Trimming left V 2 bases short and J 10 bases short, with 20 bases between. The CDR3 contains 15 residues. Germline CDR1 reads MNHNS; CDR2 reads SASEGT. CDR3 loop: CASSESSGLRGRAFF. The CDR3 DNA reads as TGTGCCAGCAGTGAATCATCAGGGTTAAGAGGTCGAGCTTTCTTT.

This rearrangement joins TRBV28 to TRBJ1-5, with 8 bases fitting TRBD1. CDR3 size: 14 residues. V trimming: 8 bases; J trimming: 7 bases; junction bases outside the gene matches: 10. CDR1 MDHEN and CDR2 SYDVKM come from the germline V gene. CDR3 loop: CASAPPGGGQPQHF. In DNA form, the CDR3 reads TGTGCCAGCGCCCCTCCAGGGGGCGGGCAGCCCCAGCATTTT. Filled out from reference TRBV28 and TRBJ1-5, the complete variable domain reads DVKVTQSSRYLVKRTGEKVFLECVQDMDHENMFWYRQDPGLGLRLIYFSYDVKMKEKGDIPEGYSVSREKKERFSLILESASTNQTSMYLCASAPPGGGQPQHFGDGTRLSIL.